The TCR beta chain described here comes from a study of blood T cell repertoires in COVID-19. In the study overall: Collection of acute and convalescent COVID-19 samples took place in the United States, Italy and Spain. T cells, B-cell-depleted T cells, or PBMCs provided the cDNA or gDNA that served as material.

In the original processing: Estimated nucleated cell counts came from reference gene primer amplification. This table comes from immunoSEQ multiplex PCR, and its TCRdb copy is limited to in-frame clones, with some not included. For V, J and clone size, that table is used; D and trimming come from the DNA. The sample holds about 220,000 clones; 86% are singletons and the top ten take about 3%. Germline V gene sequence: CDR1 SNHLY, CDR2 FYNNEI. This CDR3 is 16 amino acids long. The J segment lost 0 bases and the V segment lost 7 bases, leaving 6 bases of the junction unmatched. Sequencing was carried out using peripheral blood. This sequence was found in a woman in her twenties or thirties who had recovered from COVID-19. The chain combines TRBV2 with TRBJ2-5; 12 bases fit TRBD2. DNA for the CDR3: TGTGCCAGCATGCTGCTAGCGGGGGGGTACCAAGAGACCCAGTACTTC. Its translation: CASMLLAGGYQETQYF.